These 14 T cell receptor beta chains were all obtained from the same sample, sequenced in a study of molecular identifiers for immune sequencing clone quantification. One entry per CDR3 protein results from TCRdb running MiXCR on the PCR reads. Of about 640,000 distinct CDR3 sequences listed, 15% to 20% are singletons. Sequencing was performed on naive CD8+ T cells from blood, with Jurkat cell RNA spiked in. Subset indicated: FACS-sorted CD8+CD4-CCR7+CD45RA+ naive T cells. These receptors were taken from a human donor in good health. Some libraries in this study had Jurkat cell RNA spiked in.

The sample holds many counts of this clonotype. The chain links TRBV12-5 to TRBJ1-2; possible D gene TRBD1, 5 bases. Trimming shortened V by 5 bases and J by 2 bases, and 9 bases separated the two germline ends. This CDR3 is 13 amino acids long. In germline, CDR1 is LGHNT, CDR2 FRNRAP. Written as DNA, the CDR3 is TGTGCTAGTGGTCCGGGACGGAACTATGGCTACACCTTC. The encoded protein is CASGPGRNYGYTF. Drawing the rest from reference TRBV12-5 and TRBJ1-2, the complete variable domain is DARVTQTPRHKVTEMGQEVTMRCQPILGHNTVFWYRQTMMQGLELLAYFRNRAPLDDSGMPKDRFSAEMPDATLATLKIQPSEPRDSAVYFCASGPGRNYGYTFGSGTRLTVV.

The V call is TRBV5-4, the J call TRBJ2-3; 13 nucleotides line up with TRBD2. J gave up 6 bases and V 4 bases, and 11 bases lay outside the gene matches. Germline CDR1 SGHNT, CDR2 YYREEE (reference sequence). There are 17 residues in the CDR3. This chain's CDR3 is CASSGGTSGVTVDTQYF. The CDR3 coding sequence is TGTGCCAGCAGCGGAGGGACTAGCGGGGTGACGGTGGATACGCAGTATTTT.

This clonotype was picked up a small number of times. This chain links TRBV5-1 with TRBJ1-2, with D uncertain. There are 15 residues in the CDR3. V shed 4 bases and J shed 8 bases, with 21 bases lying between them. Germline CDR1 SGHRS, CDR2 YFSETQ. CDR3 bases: TGCGCCAGCAGCCCTGAGGACTTAAGGGTATACGGCTACACCTTC. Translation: CASSPEDLRVYGYTF.

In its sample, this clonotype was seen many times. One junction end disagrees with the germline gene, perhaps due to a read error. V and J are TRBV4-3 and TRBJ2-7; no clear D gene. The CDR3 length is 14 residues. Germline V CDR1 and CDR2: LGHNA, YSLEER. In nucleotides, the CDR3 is TGTGCCAGCAGCCAAGAGTGGAGCTCCTACGAGCAGTACTTC. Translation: CASSQEWSSYEQYF.

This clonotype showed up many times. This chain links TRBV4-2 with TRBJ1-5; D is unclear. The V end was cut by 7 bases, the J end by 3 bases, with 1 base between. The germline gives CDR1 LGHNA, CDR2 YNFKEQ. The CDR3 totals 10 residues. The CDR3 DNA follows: TGTGCCAGCATCAATCAGCCCCAGCATTTT. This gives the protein CASINQPQHF.

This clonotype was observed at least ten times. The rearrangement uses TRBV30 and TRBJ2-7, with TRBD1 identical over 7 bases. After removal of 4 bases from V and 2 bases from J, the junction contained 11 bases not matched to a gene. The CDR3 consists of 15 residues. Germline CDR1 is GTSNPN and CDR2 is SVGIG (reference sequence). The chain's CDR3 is CAWNLDRENTYEQYF. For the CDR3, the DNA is TGTGCCTGGAACCTAGACAGGGAGAATACCTACGAGCAGTACTTC.

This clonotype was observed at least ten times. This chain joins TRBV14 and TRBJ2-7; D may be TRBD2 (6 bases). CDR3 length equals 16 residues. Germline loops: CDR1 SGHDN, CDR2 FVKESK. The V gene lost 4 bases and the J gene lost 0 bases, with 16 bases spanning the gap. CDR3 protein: CASSPGVGIPSYEQYF. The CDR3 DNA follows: TGTGCCAGCAGCCCGGGGGTTGGGATCCCCTCCTACGAGCAGTACTTC.

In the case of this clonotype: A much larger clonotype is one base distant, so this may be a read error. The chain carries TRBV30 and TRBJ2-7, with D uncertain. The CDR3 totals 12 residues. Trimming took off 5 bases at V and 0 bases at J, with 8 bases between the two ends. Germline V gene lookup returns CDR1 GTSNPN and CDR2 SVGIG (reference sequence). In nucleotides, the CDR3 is TGTGCCTGGGGTCAGGCCTCCTACGAGCAGTACTTC. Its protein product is CAWGQASYEQYF.

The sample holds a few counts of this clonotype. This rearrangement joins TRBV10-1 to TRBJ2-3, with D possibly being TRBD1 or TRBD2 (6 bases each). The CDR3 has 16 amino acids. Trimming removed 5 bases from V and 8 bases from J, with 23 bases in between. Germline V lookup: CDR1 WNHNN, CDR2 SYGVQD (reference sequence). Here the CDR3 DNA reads TGCGCCAGCAGTCTCTTCCGGGACAAGGACGGGGGTACGCAGTATTTT. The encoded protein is CASSLFRDKDGGTQYF.

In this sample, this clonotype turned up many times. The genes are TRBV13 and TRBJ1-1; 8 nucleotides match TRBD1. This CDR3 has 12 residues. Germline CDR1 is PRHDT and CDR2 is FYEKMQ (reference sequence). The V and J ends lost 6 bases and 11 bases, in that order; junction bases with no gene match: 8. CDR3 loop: CASSSWDRWAFF. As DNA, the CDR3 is TGTGCCAGCAGTTCCTGGGACAGGTGGGCTTTCTTT.

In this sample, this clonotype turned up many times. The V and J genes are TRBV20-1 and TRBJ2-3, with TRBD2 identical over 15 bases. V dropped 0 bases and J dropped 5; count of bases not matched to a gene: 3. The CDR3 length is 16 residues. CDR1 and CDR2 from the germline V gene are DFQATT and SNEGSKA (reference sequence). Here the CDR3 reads CSARDEGLAGGDTQYF. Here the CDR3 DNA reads TGCAGTGCTAGAGATGAGGGACTAGCGGGGGGAGATACGCAGTATTTT.

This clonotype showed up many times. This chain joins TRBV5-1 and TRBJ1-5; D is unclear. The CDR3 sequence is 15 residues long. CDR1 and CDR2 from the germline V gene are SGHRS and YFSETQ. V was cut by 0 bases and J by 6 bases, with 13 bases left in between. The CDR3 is CASSLDGTLGQPQHF. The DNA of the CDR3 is TGCGCCAGCAGCTTGGACGGTACTTTGGGTCAGCCCCAGCATTTT.

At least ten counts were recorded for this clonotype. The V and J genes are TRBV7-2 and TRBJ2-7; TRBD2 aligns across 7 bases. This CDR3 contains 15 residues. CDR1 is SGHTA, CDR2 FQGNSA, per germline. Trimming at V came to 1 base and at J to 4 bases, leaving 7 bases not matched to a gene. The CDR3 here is CASSLDHPAGYEQYF. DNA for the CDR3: TGTGCCAGCAGCTTAGATCATCCAGCGGGGTACGAGCAGTACTTC.

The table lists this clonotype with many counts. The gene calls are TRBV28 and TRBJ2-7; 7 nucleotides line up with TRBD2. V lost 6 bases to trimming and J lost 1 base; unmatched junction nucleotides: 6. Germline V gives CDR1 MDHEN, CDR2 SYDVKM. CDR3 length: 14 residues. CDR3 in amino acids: CASRPPGLSYEQYF. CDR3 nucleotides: TGTGCCAGCAGGCCACCGGGACTATCCTACGAGCAGTACTTC.